This TCR beta chain derives from a study of cytomegalovirus exposure and HLA in healthy donors. Looking at the study overall: Earlier results showed roughly 120 million unique TCR beta sequences derived from roughly 180 million T cells.

Note on this clone: Its antigen remains unidentified.

This PCR relied on a set of 60 Vbeta primers and 13 Jbeta primers. Assay used: immunoSEQ multiplex PCR; TCRdb lists only in-frame clones, some missing. Its table lists 150,000 or so clones. The study, taken as a whole, reports: CMV serostatus was the sole immune exposure data available. Previously analyzed data showed that most TCR beta V segments were productive at a frequency of about 90% or about 30%. Trimming of TCR beta V- and J-genes showed a link, identified in a later analysis, to a missense DCLRE1C variant.

CDR3 size: 20 residues. Germline trimming cut 0 bases from V and 5 bases from J; bases unmatched to any gene: 10. CDR1 is MNHEY, CDR2 SMNVEV, per germline (reference sequence). The chain has TRBV27 and TRBJ2-2; 15 positions match TRBD2. The material sequenced was PBMCs. The source is a woman in her fifties or sixties in good health and CMV-seronegative. The CDR3 region is CASSLSPGLAGGSVTGELFF. DNA of the CDR3: TGTGCCAGCAGTTTATCCCCCGGACTAGCGGGAGGGTCGGTTACCGGGGAGCTGTTTTTT.